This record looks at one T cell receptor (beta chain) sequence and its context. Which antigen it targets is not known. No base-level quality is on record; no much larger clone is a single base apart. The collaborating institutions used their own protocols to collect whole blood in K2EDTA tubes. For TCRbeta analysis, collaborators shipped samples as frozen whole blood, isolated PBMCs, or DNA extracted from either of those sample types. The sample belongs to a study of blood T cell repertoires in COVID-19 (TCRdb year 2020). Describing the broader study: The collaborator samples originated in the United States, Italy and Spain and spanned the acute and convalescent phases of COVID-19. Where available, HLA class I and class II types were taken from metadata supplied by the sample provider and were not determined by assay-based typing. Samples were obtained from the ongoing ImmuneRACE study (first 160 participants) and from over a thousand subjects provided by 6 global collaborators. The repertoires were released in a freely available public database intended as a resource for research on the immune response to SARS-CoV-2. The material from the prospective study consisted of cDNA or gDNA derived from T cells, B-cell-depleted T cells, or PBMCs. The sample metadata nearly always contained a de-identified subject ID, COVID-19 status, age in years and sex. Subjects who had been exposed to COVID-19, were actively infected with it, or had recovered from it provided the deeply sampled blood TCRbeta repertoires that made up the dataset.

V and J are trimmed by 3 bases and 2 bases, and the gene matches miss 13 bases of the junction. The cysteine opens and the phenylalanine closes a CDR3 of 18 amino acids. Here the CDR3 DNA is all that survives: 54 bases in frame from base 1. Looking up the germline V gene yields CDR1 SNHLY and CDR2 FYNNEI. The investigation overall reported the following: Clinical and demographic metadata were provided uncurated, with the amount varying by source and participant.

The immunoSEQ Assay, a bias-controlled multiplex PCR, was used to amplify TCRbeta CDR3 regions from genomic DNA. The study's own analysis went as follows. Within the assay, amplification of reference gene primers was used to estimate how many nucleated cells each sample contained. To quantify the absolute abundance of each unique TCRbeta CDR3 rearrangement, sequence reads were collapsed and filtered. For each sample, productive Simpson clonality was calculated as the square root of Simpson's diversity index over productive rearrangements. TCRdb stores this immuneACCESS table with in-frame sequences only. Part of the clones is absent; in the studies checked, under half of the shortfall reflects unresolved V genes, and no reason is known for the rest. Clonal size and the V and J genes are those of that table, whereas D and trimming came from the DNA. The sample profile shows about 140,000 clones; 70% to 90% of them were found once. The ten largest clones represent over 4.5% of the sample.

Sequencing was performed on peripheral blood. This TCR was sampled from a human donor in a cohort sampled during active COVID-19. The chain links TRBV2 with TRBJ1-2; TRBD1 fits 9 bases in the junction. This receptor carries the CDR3 CASSELRAGTGTNYGYTF. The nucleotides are TGTGCCAGCAGTGAGTTGCGTGCCGGGACAGGGACCAACTATGGCTACACCTTC.